Sequencing of this T cell receptor (beta chain) was carried out in a study of blood T cell repertoires in COVID-19. Study information: PBMCs, B-cell-depleted T cells, or T cells were the source of the cDNA or gDNA that made up the material.

The CDR3 contains 15 residues. Germline V CDR1 and CDR2: LNHDA, SQIVND (reference sequence). V shed 6 bases and J shed 0 bases, with 9 bases lying between them. In the original analysis: Quantification of nucleated cells was approximated via reference gene primer amplification. Only in-frame clones appear in the TCRdb table, and some are missing; sequencing was by immunoSEQ multiplex PCR. V and J calls plus clone size are reproduced from that table; the DNA served to infer D and trimming. The table records 410,000 or so clones, 75% to 90% of them present only once. The TCR originated in a woman aged 40 to 55 with COVID-19, enrolled during active disease. The sample was peripheral blood. The chain uses TRBV19 and TRBJ2-6, with D maybe TRBD2 (6 bases). CDR3 sequence: CASRGLSSGANVLTF. The DNA for the CDR3 is TGTGCCAGTAGGGGACTGAGCTCTGGGGCCAACGTCCTGACTTTC.